The T cell receptor beta chain described here comes from a study of Ad26.COV2.S vaccination and SARS-CoV-2 variants. Study overall: It was the COV1001 Ad26.COV2.S trial arm that included the donor. Doses of Ad26.COV2.S were injected into muscle once or twice, 56 days apart. Points from the study as a whole: Placebo recipients had lower spike-specific TCR breadth than vaccine recipients. Analyses of TCR breadth and depth may have underestimated total T cell responses.

To note about this clone: The antigen is unknown.

Trimming pared 3 bases from V and 1 base from J, leaving 9 bases between. The CDR3 covers 14 residues. Germline CDR1 is MNHEY and CDR2 is SVGAGI. Specified treatment: around 19 received Ad26.COV2.S at low or high dose, single or two shots; five or six received placebo; per-sample allocation not given. Vaccine and placebo recipients were sampled on day 63 after the first injection. Here immunoSEQ multiplex PCR was the method, and the copy in TCRdb shows in-frame clones only, minus some. The sample contains 400,000 or so clones, about nine tenths of which appear only once. This clonotype originated in a person between 18 and 60 years old who received the Ad26.COV2.S COVID-19 vaccine or a placebo. V gene TRBV6-5 combines with J gene TRBJ1-1; D is unresolved. The material was peripheral blood, obtained in a trial of Ad26.COV2.S vaccine versus placebo. The CDR3 loop reads CASSYRNRNTEAFF. The CDR3 DNA follows: TGTGCCAGCAGTTATAGAAACAGGAACACTGAAGCTTTCTTT.